This T cell receptor (beta chain) originates from a study of T-cell memory formation after mild COVID-19. Across the whole study: Clusters of TCRs were largely donor specific.

A word on this clonotype: The antigen remains unidentified.

TCRdb recomputed calls from the 5' RACE reads with MiXCR, one row per CDR3 protein. The sample shows over 300,000 distinct CDR3 sequences, 20% to 25% of them seen only once. Findings and limits, study-wide: Day 15 to 85 contracting clones showed balanced CD4/CD8; day 15 to 37 expanders favored CD4+.

The germline V and J ends were trimmed by 4 bases and 6 bases, with 9 bases remaining between them. Germline values: CDR1 SGHRS, CDR2 YFSETQ. The CDR3 has 12 residues. This clonotype was sampled from a man aged 18 to 30 who had mild COVID-19 (a few samples of this study predate the infection). Cell type and time point are not known. The rearrangement uses TRBV5-1 and TRBJ2-3; D not certain. The material sequenced was PBMCs or a T cell subset sorted from them (not recorded which). Here the CDR3 DNA reads TGCGCCAGCAGCAAGGGCCGGGATACGCAGTATTTT. Translated, it gives CASSKGRDTQYF.